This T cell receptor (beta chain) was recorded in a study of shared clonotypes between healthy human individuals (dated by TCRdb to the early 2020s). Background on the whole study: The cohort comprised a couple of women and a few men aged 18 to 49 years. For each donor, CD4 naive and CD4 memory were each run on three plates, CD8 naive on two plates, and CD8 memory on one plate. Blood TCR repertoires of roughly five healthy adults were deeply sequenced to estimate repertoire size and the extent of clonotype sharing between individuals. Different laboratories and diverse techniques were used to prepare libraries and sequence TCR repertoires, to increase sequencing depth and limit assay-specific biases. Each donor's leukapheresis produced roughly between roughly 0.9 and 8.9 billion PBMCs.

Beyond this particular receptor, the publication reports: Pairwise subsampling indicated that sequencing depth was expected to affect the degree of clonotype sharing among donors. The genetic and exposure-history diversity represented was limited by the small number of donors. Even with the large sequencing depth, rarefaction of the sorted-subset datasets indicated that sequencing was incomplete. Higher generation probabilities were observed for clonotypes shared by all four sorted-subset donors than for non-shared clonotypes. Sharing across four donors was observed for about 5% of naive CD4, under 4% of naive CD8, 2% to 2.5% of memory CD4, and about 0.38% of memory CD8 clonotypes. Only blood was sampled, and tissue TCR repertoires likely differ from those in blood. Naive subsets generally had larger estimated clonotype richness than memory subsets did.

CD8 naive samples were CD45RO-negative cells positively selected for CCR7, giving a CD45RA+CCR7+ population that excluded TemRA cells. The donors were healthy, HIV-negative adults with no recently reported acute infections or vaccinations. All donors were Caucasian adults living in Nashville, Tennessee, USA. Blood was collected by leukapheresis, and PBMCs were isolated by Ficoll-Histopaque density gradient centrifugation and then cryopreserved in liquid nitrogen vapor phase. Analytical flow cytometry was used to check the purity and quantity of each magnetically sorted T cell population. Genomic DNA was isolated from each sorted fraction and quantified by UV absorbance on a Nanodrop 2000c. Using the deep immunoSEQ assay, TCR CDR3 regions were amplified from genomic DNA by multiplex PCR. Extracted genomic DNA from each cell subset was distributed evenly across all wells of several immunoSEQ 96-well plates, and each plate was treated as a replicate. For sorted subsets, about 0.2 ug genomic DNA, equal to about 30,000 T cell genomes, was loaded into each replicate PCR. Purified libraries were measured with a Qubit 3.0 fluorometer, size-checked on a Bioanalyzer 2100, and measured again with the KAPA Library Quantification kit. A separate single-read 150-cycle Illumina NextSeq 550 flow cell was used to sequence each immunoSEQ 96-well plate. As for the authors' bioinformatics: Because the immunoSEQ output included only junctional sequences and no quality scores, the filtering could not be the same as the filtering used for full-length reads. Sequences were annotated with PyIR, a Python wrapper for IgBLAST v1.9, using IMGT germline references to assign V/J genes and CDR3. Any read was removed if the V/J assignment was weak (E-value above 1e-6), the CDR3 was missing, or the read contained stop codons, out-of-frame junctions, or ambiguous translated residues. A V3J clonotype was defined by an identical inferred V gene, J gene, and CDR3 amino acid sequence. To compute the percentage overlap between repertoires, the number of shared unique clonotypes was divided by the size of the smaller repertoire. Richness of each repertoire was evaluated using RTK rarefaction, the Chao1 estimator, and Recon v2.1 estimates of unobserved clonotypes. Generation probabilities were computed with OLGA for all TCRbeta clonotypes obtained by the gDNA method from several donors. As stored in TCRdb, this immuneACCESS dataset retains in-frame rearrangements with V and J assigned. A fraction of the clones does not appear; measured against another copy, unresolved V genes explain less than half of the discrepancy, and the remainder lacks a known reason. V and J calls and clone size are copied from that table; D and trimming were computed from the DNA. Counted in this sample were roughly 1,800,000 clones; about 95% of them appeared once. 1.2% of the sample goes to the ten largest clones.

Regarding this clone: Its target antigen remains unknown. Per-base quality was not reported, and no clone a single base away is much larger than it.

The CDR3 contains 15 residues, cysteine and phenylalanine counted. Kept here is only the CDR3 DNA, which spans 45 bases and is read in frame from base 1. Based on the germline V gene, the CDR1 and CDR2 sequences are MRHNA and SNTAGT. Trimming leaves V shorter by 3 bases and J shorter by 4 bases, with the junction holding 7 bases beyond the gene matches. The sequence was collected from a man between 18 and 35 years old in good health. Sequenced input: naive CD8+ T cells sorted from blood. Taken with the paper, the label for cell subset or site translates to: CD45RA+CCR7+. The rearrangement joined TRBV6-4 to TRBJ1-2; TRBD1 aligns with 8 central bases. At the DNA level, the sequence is TGTGCCAGCAGTGAAGGACAGGGAGGCGCCTATGGCTACACCTTC. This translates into CASSEGQGGAYGYTF.